Below are 13 T cell receptor beta chains sequenced from a single sample in a study of shared clonotypes between healthy human individuals (dated by TCRdb to the early 2020s). The receptor library was made with the immunoSEQ multiplex PCR assay. Drawn from immuneACCESS, this table holds only the in-frame rearrangements with V and J called that TCRdb kept. Clones are partly lost; checked studies trace under half to an unresolved V gene and leave the rest unexplained. This sample comprises roughly 2.2 million clones, over 85% of them detected only once. Of the sample, 0.39% is held by the ten largest clones. Sequencing used naive CD4+ T cells from PBMCs. The cell subset or site label, as the study defines it: CD45RA+ positively selected. The receptors come from a man younger than 30 in good health. Some clones in this sample may be carry-over from other donors' samples.

Points on this clone: Different DNA sequences within this sample yield the same CDR3. This chain joins TRBV6-5 and TRBJ2-7; TRBD2 aligns across 7 bases. CDR1 and CDR2 from the germline V gene are MNHEY and SVGAGI. CDR3 length: 13 residues. Trimming took 6 bases from V and 2 from J; bases not matched to a gene: 4. DNA for the CDR3: TGTGCCAGCAGAGGGGCGGGGGCCTACGAGCAGTACTTC. The encoded protein is CASRGAGAYEQYF.

Worth noting for this clone: Distinct nucleotide sequences in the sample also encode this CDR3. The J gene is TRBJ1-1, the V gene TRBV7-3; 7 bases fit TRBD1. V trimming: 1 base; J trimming: 2 bases; junction bases outside the gene matches: 1. Germline assignment: CDR1 SGHTA and CDR2 FQGTGA. The CDR3 length is 14 residues. CDR3 coding DNA: TGTGCCAGCAGCTTAAAAGGGGGCAACACTGAAGCTTTCTTT. Amino acids: CASSLKGGNTEAFF.

The DNA for the CDR3 is TGTGCCAGTAGTATAGCGGGACGCTCCTACGAGCAGTACTTC. Its protein product is CASSIAGRSYEQYF. This sequence joins TRBV19 and TRBJ2-7; perhaps D is TRBD1 or TRBD2 (5 bases each). The germline CDR1 and CDR2 sequences are LNHDA and SQIVND (reference sequence). Trimming pared 1 base from V and 0 bases from J, leaving 7 bases between. This CDR3 is 14 amino acids long.

The chain recombines TRBV28 with TRBJ1-2; TRBD1 is a possible D gene (5 bases). This CDR3 is built from 14 residues. Germline CDR1 is MDHEN and CDR2 is SYDVKM. Trimming took off 6 bases at V and 9 bases at J, with 20 bases between the two ends. For the CDR3, the DNA is TGTGCCAGCAGACACTCTTCTGGAGGGGTGAGCTACACCTTC. Residues: CASRHSSGGVSYTF.

This clone was seen more than once but under ten times. The V and J genes are TRBV4-1 and TRBJ2-7, with D possibly being TRBD1 (6 bases). The germline V gene has CDR1 MGHRA and CDR2 YSYEKL. The germline V and J ends were trimmed by 0 bases and 9 bases, with 12 bases remaining between them. The CDR3 contains 13 residues. The CDR3, as DNA: TGCGCCAGCAGCCAAGATATGGGGGCAAGGCAGTACTTC. Its translation is CASSQDMGARQYF.

The chain employs TRBV28 and TRBJ2-5, with D possibly being TRBD2 (5 bases). This CDR3 is 14 amino acids long. Trimming shortened V by 5 bases and J by 5 bases, and 15 bases separated the two germline ends. Germline CDR1 and CDR2: MDHEN and SYDVKM. CDR3 loop: CASSTRYSGETQYF. Here the CDR3 DNA reads TGTGCCAGCAGTACCAGGTACTCGGGGGAGACCCAGTACTTC.

This clone was counted once. The CDR3 spells CASSFGTSPNTGELFF. CDR3 nucleotide sequence: TGTGCCAGCAGTTTTGGGACTAGCCCGAACACCGGGGAGCTGTTTTTT. V gene TRBV27 combines with J gene TRBJ2-2; 9 nucleotides match TRBD2. The CDR3 runs 16 residues. CDR1 MNHEY and CDR2 SMNVEV come from the germline V gene (reference sequence). Trimming took 3 bases from V and 0 from J; bases not matched to a gene: 2.

The chain carries TRBV28 and TRBJ2-2; tentative D call: TRBD1 (5 bases). The ends were cut back, 8 bases at V and 5 bases at J, with 12 bases in the middle. CDR1 and CDR2 (germline): MDHEN, SYDVKM. The CDR3 extends over 13 amino acids. The CDR3 loop is CASDDRRTGELFF. The CDR3 DNA reads as TGTGCCAGCGATGACAGACGGACCGGGGAGCTGTTTTTT. Full variable domain (rest looked up from reference TRBV28 and TRBJ2-2): DVKVTQSSRYLVKRTGEKVFLECVQDMDHENMFWYRQDPGLGLRLIYFSYDVKMKEKGDIPEGYSVSREKKERFSLILESASTNQTSMYLCASDDRRTGELFFGEGSRLTVL.

V is TRBV7-3 and J is TRBJ2-3; TRBD1 might be the D (5 bases). Trimming pared 4 bases from V and 4 bases from J, leaving 9 bases between. Germline-derived CDR1 and CDR2 are SGHTA and FQGTGA. There are 13 residues in the CDR3. The DNA of the CDR3 is TGTGCCAGCAGCTGGACACGGTCAGATACGCAGTATTTT. It is translated as CASSWTRSDTQYF. The whole variable domain, remainder taken from reference TRBV7-3 and TRBJ2-3, is GAGVSQTPSNKVTEKGKYVELRCDPISGHTALYWYRQSLGQGPEFLIYFQGTGAADDSGLPNDRFFAVRPEGSVSTLKIQRTERGDSAVYLCASSWTRSDTQYFGPGTRLTVL.

This chain connects TRBV6-1 to TRBJ2-1; TRBD2 aligns across 12 bases. The CDR3 runs to 18 residues. Trimming at V came to 3 bases and at J to 7 bases, leaving 13 bases not matched to a gene. Looked up from germline, CDR1 is MNHNS and CDR2 is SASEGT. This CDR3 is CASSELAGGPVNFNEQFF. DNA for the CDR3: TGTGCCAGCAGTGAGCTAGCGGGAGGGCCGGTCAATTTTAATGAGCAGTTCTTC.

The V and J genes are TRBV6-5 and TRBJ1-5, with TRBD1 as a possible D gene (5 bases). Germline CDR1 is MNHEY and CDR2 is SVGAGI. The CDR3 loop spans 12 amino acids. V lost 4 bases and J lost 11, with 12 bases in between. The CDR3 is CASSSTAGSQHF. In DNA, the CDR3 is TGTGCCAGCAGTTCAACGGCAGGGTCCCAGCATTTT.

This clone was seen only once. V usage is TRBV2 and J usage is TRBJ2-5, with 8 bases that match TRBD2. The junction had 10 bases not matched to a gene; V was cut back by 6 bases and J by 4 bases. Per germline, CDR1 SNHLY and CDR2 FYNNEI. The CDR3 extends over 15 amino acids. In DNA, the CDR3 is TGTGCCAGCAGGGCTGGGACTAGGGGAACAGAGACCCAGTACTTC. Its translation: CASRAGTRGTETQYF.

CDR3 nucleotides: TGTGCCAGCTCTCGAACGACCGGGGGTTATGAGACCCAGTACTTC. Residues: CASSRTTGGYETQYF. The V gene is TRBV28, the J gene TRBJ2-5, with TRBD2 as a possible D gene (6 bases). Germline values: CDR1 MDHEN, CDR2 SYDVKM. The germline V and J ends were trimmed by 8 bases and 5 bases, with 21 bases remaining between them. The CDR3 loop spans 15 amino acids. Looking up the rest from reference TRBV28 and TRBJ2-5 gives the full variable domain: DVKVTQSSRYLVKRTGEKVFLECVQDMDHENMFWYRQDPGLGLRLIYFSYDVKMKEKGDIPEGYSVSREKKERFSLILESASTNQTSMYLCASSRTTGGYETQYFGPGTRLLVL.